The 21 T cell receptor beta chains in this list originate from one sample, sequenced in a study of T cells in Graves' hyperthyroidism and ophthalmopathy. RNA transcripts yielded amplified TCR beta CDR3 regions. HTBI primers were the set used in a first-round RT-PCR of the TCR CDR3. A single record per CDR3 protein comes from TCRdb applying MiXCR to the multiplex PCR reads. The sample has about 300,000 distinct CDR3 sequences; 15% to 20% are singletons. Sequenced material: blood. The receptors shown here come from a man aged 45-65 years with Graves' ophthalmopathy.

This clonotype was detected many times. This chain uses TRBV7-8 with TRBJ1-5; D unresolved. With 1 base removed from V and 5 bases from J, the gap between germline ends came to 12 bases. The CDR3 is 15 amino acids. Germline V gene lookup returns CDR1 SGHVS and CDR2 FQNEAQ. CDR3 nucleotides: TGTGCCAGCAGCTTAGTGATCGGGGATTATCAGCCCCAGCATTTT. Translated, it gives CASSLVIGDYQPQHF.

This clonotype came up a few times. The chain recombines TRBV5-1 with TRBJ1-1; tentatively, D is TRBD1 (5 bases). The V gene lost 6 bases and the J gene lost 1 base, with 31 bases spanning the gap. The CDR3 loop spans 20 amino acids. Germline V gene sequence: CDR1 SGHRS, CDR2 YFSETQ. CDR3 protein: CASTVQPWGGSSRGNTEAFF. The DNA of the CDR3 is TGCGCCAGCACTGTACAACCCTGGGGCGGGTCGTCGAGGGGGAACACTGAAGCTTTCTTT.

The CDR3 spells CASSTPSGRASYNEQFF. The CDR3 nucleotides read TGTGCCAGTAGTACTCCTAGCGGGAGGGCTTCCTACAATGAGCAGTTCTTC. The gene calls are TRBV19 and TRBJ2-1; 12 bases match TRBD2. CDR1 is LNHDA and CDR2 is SQIVND in the germline V gene (reference sequence). This CDR3 is built from 17 residues. V shed 4 bases and J 1 base; nucleotides not matched to a gene: 5.

This clonotype was observed a handful of times. This chain joins TRBV2 and TRBJ2-2; TRBD1 matches at 7 bases. After removal of 4 bases from V and 7 bases from J, the junction contained 6 bases not matched to a gene. CDR3 length equals 14 residues. Germline CDR1 and CDR2: SNHLY and FYNNEI. The CDR3 region has the DNA TGTGCCAGCAGTGGGGGACAGTACGGCGGGGAGCTGTTTTTT. It encodes CASSGGQYGGELFF.

This clonotype was seen a few times. V is TRBV28 and J is TRBJ2-5; TRBD2 is a possible D gene (6 bases). V shed 2 bases and J shed 14 bases, with 15 bases lying between them. Germline lookup yields CDR1 MDHEN and CDR2 SYDVKM. CDR3 size: 12 residues. The CDR3 reads CASSLGVEGRYF. DNA for the CDR3: TGTGCCAGCAGTTTAGGGGTGGAGGGCCGATACTTC.

This clonotype was counted ten times or more. This chain links TRBV11-2 with TRBJ2-7; D may correspond to TRBD1 or TRBD2 (6 bases each). The CDR3 sequence is 16 residues long. V lost 2 bases and J lost 7, with 21 bases in between. In germline, CDR1 is SGHAT, CDR2 FQNNGV. The DNA of the CDR3 is TGTGCCAGCAGCTTACCCCCGGGGGCCCAAAGAAGGGAGCAGTACTTC. Its translation is CASSLPPGAQRREQYF. The entire variable domain, with the rest obtained from reference TRBV11-2 and TRBJ2-7, is as follows: EAGVAQSPRYKIIEKRQSVAFWCNPISGHATLYWYQQILGQGPKLLIQFQNNGVVDDSQLPKDRFSAERLKGVDSTLKIQPAKLEDSAVYLCASSLPPGAQRREQYFGPGTRLTVT.

This clonotype occurred a few times. The CDR3 DNA reads as TGCAGTGCTAGTAGCCTCAATAGCAATCAGCCCCAGCATTTT. Residues: CSASSLNSNQPQHF. The genes are TRBV20-1 and TRBJ1-5, with D uncertain. The germline gives CDR1 DFQATT, CDR2 SNEGSKA (reference sequence). V was trimmed by 3 bases and J by 0 bases, leaving 9 bases between them. This CDR3 has 14 amino acids.

As concerns this clonotype: This clone may be a read error of a much larger clone one base away. The gene calls are TRBV28 and TRBJ1-3; TRBD1 is a possible D gene (5 bases). The V end lost 4 bases, the J end lost 4 bases, and 11 bases lay between the germline ends. The CDR3 has 14 residues. Germline CDR1 reads MDHEN; CDR2 reads SYDVKM. The CDR3, as DNA: TGTGCCAGCAGTTCAGGCGGACACGGAAACACCATATATTTT. Its protein product is CASSSGGHGNTIYF.

The chain employs TRBV6-2 or TRBV6-3 and TRBJ2-1, with 12 nucleotides matching TRBD2. The CDR3 extends over 14 amino acids. Trimming removed 6 bases from V and 8 bases from J; junction bases left unmatched: 5. Germline V gene lookup returns CDR1 MNHEY and CDR2 SVGEGT. The CDR3: CASRTSGSKDEQFF. CDR3 nucleotide sequence: TGTGCCAGCAGGACTAGCGGGAGTAAGGATGAGCAGTTCTTC.

Only one count was recorded for this clonotype. One end of the junction is discordant with germline, which a read error may explain. The V and J genes are TRBV18 and TRBJ2-2; 13 bases are a match to TRBD2. This CDR3 has 16 amino acids. From germline, CDR1 is KGHSH and CDR2 LQKENI. CDR3 coding DNA: TGTGCCAGCTCACCTTCCGGACTAGCGGGAGCCGGGGGGCTGTTTTTT. Its translation: CASSPSGLAGAGGLFF.

The chain recombines TRBV13 with TRBJ2-1; 10 positions match TRBD2. This CDR3 spans 16 amino acids. CDR1 and CDR2 from the germline V gene are PRHDT and FYEKMQ (reference sequence). V gave up 4 bases and J gave up 6 bases; unmatched junction bases: 9. The CDR3 is CASSWGLAIVGNEQFF. In DNA, the CDR3 is TGTGCCAGCAGCTGGGGACTAGCGATTGTGGGCAATGAGCAGTTCTTC.

The chain recombines TRBV9 with TRBJ2-2, with 9 bases lining up with TRBD2. Germline-derived CDR1 and CDR2 are SGDLS and YYNGEE. The trim removed 1 base at V and 4 bases at J, leaving 2 bases unmatched. CDR3 size: 15 residues. DNA for the CDR3: TGTGCCAGCAGCGTATTAGCGGGAGCCACCGGGGAGCTGTTTTTT. Translating it yields CASSVLAGATGELFF. The variable domain in full, with the rest retrieved from reference TRBV9 and TRBJ2-2, is DSGVTQTPKHLITATGQRVTLRCSPRSGDLSVYWYQQSLDQGLQFLIQYYNGEERAKGNILERFSAQQFPDLHSELNLSSLELGDSALYFCASSVLAGATGELFFGEGSRLTVL.

There are many counts of this clonotype. The CDR3: CACKAPGLTYEQYF. The DNA for the CDR3 is TGTGCCTGTAAGGCCCCGGGACTTACCTACGAGCAGTACTTC. The chain couples TRBV30 to TRBJ2-7, with D possibly being TRBD2 (6 bases). Trimming stripped 6 bases from V and 2 bases from J, with 17 bases between. CDR1 and CDR2 from the germline V gene are GTSNPN and SVGIG (reference sequence). This CDR3 has 14 amino acids.

The gene calls are TRBV30 and TRBJ1-1; D ambiguous. CDR1 is GTSNPN and CDR2 is SVGIG in the germline V gene (reference sequence). The CDR3 loop spans 13 amino acids. V was pared by 4 bases and J by 0 bases, with 9 bases between. Written as DNA, the CDR3 is TGTGCCTGGACCCCAAGGGTGAACACTGAAGCTTTCTTT. Translated, it gives CAWTPRVNTEAFF.

This clonotype was counted only a few times. The chain has TRBV6-1 and TRBJ2-1, with 9 nucleotides matching TRBD2. V lost 5 bases, J lost 1 base, and 6 bases stayed unmatched. The CDR3 extends over 16 amino acids. Germline lookup yields CDR1 MNHNS and CDR2 SASEGT. CDR3 loop: CASSPVLAGSYNEQFF. CDR3 in DNA: TGTGCCAGCAGTCCCGTTCTAGCGGGATCCTACAATGAGCAGTTCTTC.

On this clonotype: One end of the junction does not line up with germline, which may come from a read error. The chain has TRBV5-1 and TRBJ2-2; 7 nucleotides line up with TRBD1. Germline CDR1 and CDR2: SGHRS and YFSETQ. This CDR3 is built from 15 residues. The CDR3 DNA sequence: TGCACCAGCAGCCCCGGGACAGCGAACACCGGGGAGCTGTTTTTT. Its protein is CTSSPGTANTGELFF.

The rearrangement joins TRBV6-1 to TRBJ1-2, with D unresolved. Trimming cost V 5 bases and J 3 bases, with 10 bases left between them. Germline CDR1 and CDR2: MNHNS and SASEGT. The CDR3 has 13 residues. The CDR3 loop reads CASSSSSDYGYTF. CDR3 nucleotide sequence: TGTGCCAGCAGTTCCTCCTCAGACTATGGCTACACCTTC.

J is TRBJ2-7 and V is TRBV6-1; TRBD2 agrees at 7 bases. J lost 2 bases, V lost 3 bases, and 10 bases had no gene match. The CDR3 consists of 16 residues. Per germline, CDR1 MNHNS and CDR2 SASEGT. CDR3 amino acids: CASSERASGHTYEQYF. CDR3 nucleotides: TGTGCCAGCAGTGAGAGGGCTAGCGGTCATACCTACGAGCAGTACTTC.

This clonotype was counted many times. The chain has TRBV12-3 or TRBV12-4 and TRBJ1-1; 9 bases are shared with TRBD1. V lost 5 bases and J lost 4; bases outside the gene matches: 8. The CDR3 length is 15 residues. The CDR3, as DNA: TGTGCCAGCAGTATACAGGGGGCGACGGGCACTGAAGCTTTCTTT. Translation gives CASSIQGATGTEAFF.

This chain uses TRBV29-1 with TRBJ2-2; D is ambiguous. Germline V lookup: CDR1 SQVTM, CDR2 ANQGSEA. V gave up 2 bases and J gave up 1 base, with 8 bases separating them. CDR3 length: 14 amino acids. The CDR3 protein is CSVEMAGNTGELFF. The DNA of the CDR3 is TGCAGCGTTGAAATGGCAGGGAACACCGGGGAGCTGTTTTTT.

This clonotype was found many times. This chain connects TRBV2 to TRBJ1-5, with D hard to call. Germline CDR1 is SNHLY and CDR2 is FYNNEI. This CDR3 spans 12 amino acids. The germline V and J ends were trimmed by 2 bases and 7 bases, with 6 bases remaining between them. The CDR3 bases are TGTGCCAGCAGTGAATCGGGACAGCCCCAGCATTTT. Translating it yields CASSESGQPQHF.